Below, 8 T cell receptor beta chains from the same sample are listed, as sequenced in a study of T cells in Graves' hyperthyroidism and ophthalmopathy. RNA transcripts served as the template for amplifying TCR beta CDR3 regions. With the HTBI primer set, the TCR CDR3 went through a first round of RT-PCR. MiXCR was run by TCRdb on the multiplex PCR reads, yielding one entry per CDR3 protein. The profile shows over 45,000 distinct CDR3 sequences, 49% of them singletons. The sequencing sample was made of peripheral blood or thyroid tissue (not recorded which). All receptors derive from a woman aged 45-65 years with Graves' hyperthyroidism.

This clonotype has more than one count but fewer than ten. This may be a read error, as it is one base from a much larger clone. The chain combines TRBV6-1 with TRBJ1-4; D not resolved. CDR1 and CDR2 (germline): MNHNS, SASEGT. The CDR3 sequence is 12 residues long. Trimming cost V 5 bases and J 6 bases, with 7 bases left between them. The DNA of the CDR3 is TGTGCCAGCAGTCTCATATATGAAAAACTGTTTTTT. Translating gives CASSLIYEKLFF.

This clonotype was counted ten times or more. The V gene is TRBV11-2, the J gene TRBJ1-2; D gene ambiguous. Deletions cut 5 bases from V and 6 bases from J, with 10 bases between. Germline CDR1 and CDR2: SGHAT and FQNNGV. The CDR3 contains 12 residues. The CDR3 region has the DNA TGTGCCAGCAGCCCTTGGAATCATGGCTACACCTTC. Translating it yields CASSPWNHGYTF. Together with reference TRBV11-2 and TRBJ1-2, the CDR3 gives the full variable domain: EAGVAQSPRYKIIEKRQSVAFWCNPISGHATLYWYQQILGQGPKLLIQFQNNGVVDDSQLPKDRFSAERLKGVDSTLKIQPAKLEDSAVYLCASSPWNHGYTFGSGTRLTVV.

A note on this clonotype: Its ends do not fully match the called genes, so a read error is possible. This chain connects TRBV14 to TRBJ1-1, with D perhaps TRBD1 (6 bases). The CDR3 contains 15 residues. Germline V gene sequence: CDR1 SGHDN, CDR2 FVKESK. DNA for the CDR3: TGTGCCGGCAGTGGACGGGGGGCTATGAACACTGAAGCTTTCTTT. It specifies CAGSGRGAMNTEAFF.

In this sample, this clonotype turned up a few times. J is TRBJ1-2 and V is TRBV20-1, with D possibly TRBD1 on 6 matching bases. This CDR3 has 12 amino acids. The germline V gene encodes CDR1 DFQATT and CDR2 SNEGSKA (reference sequence). The ends were cut back, 3 bases at V and 2 bases at J, with 7 bases in the middle. The CDR3 is CSASTGNYGYTF. In DNA form, the CDR3 reads TGCAGTGCTAGTACAGGGAACTATGGCTACACCTTC.

This clonotype was recorded a few times. CDR3 residues: CSAPVGETQYF. CDR3 DNA: TGCAGTGCTCCCGTGGGGGAGACCCAGTACTTC. V is TRBV20-1 and J is TRBJ2-5, with D unclear. The germline CDR1 and CDR2 sequences are DFQATT and SNEGSKA (reference sequence). Trimming stripped 5 bases from V and 5 bases from J, with 9 bases between. This CDR3 is 11 amino acids long.

Worth noting for this clonotype: A much more abundant neighbour one base away suggests this may be a read error. The gene calls are TRBV27 and TRBJ1-4; TRBD1 matches 10 bases. The length of the CDR3 is 14 residues. Germline CDR1 reads MNHEY; CDR2 reads SMNVEV (reference sequence). CDR3 region: CDSSPDRGREKLFF. The CDR3 region has the DNA TGTGACAGCAGTCCCGACAGGGGGCGGGAAAAACTGTTTTTT.

For this clonotype: A much bigger clone sits one base away, suggesting this may be a read error. The CDR3 carries no conserved terminal phenylalanine or tryptophan, so it likely arises from a read error. The chain has TRBV27 and TRBJ1-4; 10 positions match TRBD1. The V gene end was trimmed by 5 bases and the J gene end by 8 bases; junction bases not matched to a gene: 5. Per the germline V gene, CDR1 is MNHEY and CDR2 is SMNVEV (reference sequence). This CDR3 region has 14 residues. The CDR3 here is CASSPDRGREKLFL. In nucleotides, the CDR3 is TGTGCCAGCAGTCCCGACAGGGGGCGGGAAAAACTGTTTCTT.

This chain uses TRBV5-1 with TRBJ1-2; no reliable D call. This CDR3 region has 14 residues. Germline loops: CDR1 SGHRS, CDR2 YFSETQ. V was clipped by 0 bases and J by 3 bases, with 9 bases between them. The CDR3 DNA is TGCGCCAGCAGCTTGGAAGGCAGCTACTATGGCTACACCTTC. Protein sequence: CASSLEGSYYGYTF.